This TCR beta chain originates from a study of CD8+CD57+ T cells in acquired aplastic anemia. In germline, CDR1 is DFQATT, CDR2 SNEGSKA (reference sequence). V was trimmed by 6 bases and J by 7 bases, leaving 21 bases between them. CDR3 length: 15 amino acids. Before being chosen for sequencing, patients had shown CD8+CD57+ cell expansion by flow cytometry. Template material for TCR beta VDJ and CDR3 profiling consisted of genomic DNA. Each CDR3 protein gets one entry after TCRdb re-called the reads with MiXCR. The sample consists of about 470,000 distinct CDR3 sequences, under 40% of them appearing once.

The gene calls are TRBV20-1 and TRBJ1-4, with unresolved D. Input material: sorted CD4+, CD8+, or CD8+CD57+ T cells (not recorded which) from PBMCs. The receptor's source is a human donor with aplastic anemia. The CDR3 is CSAHPVKSVGEKLFF. The CDR3 coding sequence is TGCAGTGCCCACCCCGTCAAGAGTGTGGGTGAAAAACTGTTTTTT.